The clone carrying this T cell receptor (beta chain) was picked up one time. Its antigen is undetermined. The time point here: week 23, last vaccination. Each vaccine dose was 300 ug of mutant IDH1 20-mer peptide, with topical imiquimod. TCRdb's copy holds only in-frame clones and misses some; the assay was immunoSEQ multiplex PCR. Among about 65,000 clones listed, around 84% were seen once. The germline CDR1 and CDR2 sequences are SEHNR and FQNEAQ (reference sequence). The CDR3 is 18 amino acids. V shed 5 bases and J shed 0 bases, with 17 bases lying between them. The data belong to a study of a mutant IDH1 vaccine in newly diagnosed glioma. Study-wide background: Following radiotherapy alone, or alongside temozolomide cycles, vaccination was started after an interval of 4-6 weeks. Treated patients had a mean age of roughly 40 years and an approximately 62% male, around 38% female split.

The sample in question was PBMCs, obtained from a glioma patient whose treatment included an IDH1 peptide vaccine. The sequence was obtained from a young man with glioma. The V call is TRBV7-9, the J call TRBJ2-6; D call uncertain. CDR3 loop: CASSITTKGFSGANVLTF. CDR3 bases: TGTGCCAGCAGCATAACAACCAAAGGATTCTCTGGGGCCAACGTCCTGACTTTC. Complete variable domain (other parts from reference TRBV7-9 and TRBJ2-6): DTGVSQNPRHKITKRGQNVTFRCDPISEHNRLYWYRQTLGQGPEFLTYFQNEAQLEKSRLLSDRFSAERPKGSFSTLEIQRTEQGDSAMYLCASSITTKGFSGANVLTFGAGSRLTVL.